The 17 T cell receptor beta chains listed next were all sequenced from one sample in a study of blood T cell repertoires in COVID-19. Sequencing was performed with immunoSEQ multiplex PCR; in TCRdb, only in-frame clones are kept and a portion is missing. This sample has 120,000 or so clones, with 65% to 85% found just once. Source material: peripheral blood. The receptors shown here come from a man aged 65 to 85 with acute or convalescent COVID-19.

V and J are TRBV2 and TRBJ1-1, with D hard to call. V lost 6 bases, J lost 1 base, and 12 bases lay in between. The CDR3 runs to 14 residues. Germline-derived CDR1 and CDR2 are SNHLY and FYNNEI. The CDR3 sequence: CASSPAGGNTEAFF. DNA for the CDR3: TGTGCCAGCAGCCCCGCTGGAGGGAACACTGAAGCTTTCTTT.

The gene calls are TRBV28 and TRBJ1-6; TRBD1 is a possible D gene (5 bases). This CDR3 spans 17 amino acids. Germline CDR1 is MDHEN and CDR2 is SYDVKM. Trimming shortened V by 3 bases and J by 0 bases, and 12 bases separated the two germline ends. DNA of the CDR3: TGTGCCAGCAGTTTTCCAGGGTTCAGCTCCTATAATTCACCCCTCCACTTT. It yields the protein CASSFPGFSSYNSPLHF.

This clone came up a few times. Other nucleotide sequences in the sample specify the same CDR3. The rearrangement links TRBV28 to TRBJ1-2; D unresolved. There are 11 residues in the CDR3. V was shortened by 6 bases and J by 3 bases, with 5 bases between the two germline ends. Germline V lookup: CDR1 MDHEN, CDR2 SYDVKM. CDR3 in amino acids: CASSGDYGYTF. The CDR3 DNA reads as TGTGCCAGCAGCGGTGACTATGGCTACACCTTC.

V and J are TRBV28 and TRBJ1-5; TRBD1 aligns across 8 bases. Germline values: CDR1 MDHEN, CDR2 SYDVKM. The CDR3 has 13 amino acids. V was pared by 10 bases and J by 2 bases, with 4 bases of the junction left unmatched. This CDR3 is CATQGARNQPQHF. CDR3 in DNA: TGTGCCACCCAGGGGGCGCGCAATCAGCCCCAGCATTTT.

This clone has a single count. V usage is TRBV6-5 and J usage is TRBJ1-4, with D possibly matching TRBD1 (6 bases). V was cut by 7 bases and J by 4 bases, with 16 bases left in between. This CDR3 has 15 residues. Germline CDR1 and CDR2: MNHEY and SVGAGI. The CDR3 sequence: CASTKQGIGNEKLFF. The CDR3 DNA reads as TGTGCCAGCACTAAACAGGGTATTGGTAATGAAAAACTGTTTTTT.

This clone showed up just a few times. V usage is TRBV7-2 and J usage is TRBJ1-5; D gene ambiguous. Trimming removed 5 bases at V and 0 bases at J, with 8 bases between. Germline V lookup: CDR1 SGHTA, CDR2 FQGNSA. There are 14 residues in the CDR3. The CDR3 DNA sequence: TGTGCCAGCAGCCCCCAGCGTAGCAATCAGCCCCAGCATTTT. Translated: CASSPQRSNQPQHF.

The chain is built from TRBV7-6 and TRBJ2-7, with TRBD2 identical over 7 bases. Germline lookup yields CDR1 SGHVS and CDR2 FNYEAQ. Trimming cost V 2 bases and J 9 bases; bases outside gene matches: 16. The CDR3 loop spans 16 amino acids. CDR3 loop: CASSLFSGTTEEAQYF. The DNA of the CDR3 is TGTGCCAGCAGCTTATTTTCCGGGACTACAGAGGAGGCGCAGTACTTC.

The V call is TRBV18, the J call TRBJ1-4; D call uncertain. The CDR3 totals 12 residues. With 1 base removed from V and 12 bases from J, the gap between germline ends came to 9 bases. The germline gives CDR1 KGHSH, CDR2 LQKENI. The CDR3 DNA reads TGTGCCAGCTCACCACGTGGTCGGGAACTGTTTTTT. Protein: CASSPRGRELFF.

The DNA for the CDR3 is TGTGCCAGCAGCCAAGCTTCGAGTACCACAGATACGCAGTATTTT. Protein sequence: CASSQASSTTDTQYF. This rearrangement joins TRBV4-2 to TRBJ2-3; D unresolved. V lost 1 base and J 2 bases, leaving 10 bases between the germline ends. The CDR3 extends over 15 amino acids. Germline CDR1 reads LGHNA; CDR2 reads YNFKEQ.

In DNA, the CDR3 is TGTGCCTGGGCTACCGACTATCAAGAGACCCAGTACTTC. Protein sequence: CAWATDYQETQYF. This rearrangement joins TRBV30 to TRBJ2-5; a possible D gene is TRBD2 (5 bases). Trimming took 5 bases from V and 2 from J, leaving 12 bases between them. This CDR3 is built from 13 residues. Looked up from germline, CDR1 is GTSNPN and CDR2 is SVGIG (reference sequence).

This chain's CDR3 is CASRETTNEKLFF. CDR3 nucleotide sequence: TGCGCCAGCCGGGAAACAACTAATGAAAAACTGTTTTTT. This chain uses TRBV5-1 with TRBJ1-4, with unresolved D. The CDR3 has 13 amino acids. Deletions cut 7 bases from V and 0 bases from J, with 7 bases between. CDR1 and CDR2 (germline): SGHRS, YFSETQ.

This clone was seen more than once but under ten times. The gene calls are TRBV9 and TRBJ1-4; a possible D gene is TRBD1 (5 bases). CDR3 length equals 14 residues. Trimming removed 0 bases from V and 4 bases from J, with 7 bases in between. Germline V gene sequence: CDR1 SGDLS, CDR2 YYNGEE. In DNA, the CDR3 is TGTGCCAGCAGCGTAGAACAGGTTAATGAAAAACTGTTTTTT. The encoded protein is CASSVEQVNEKLFF. The whole variable domain, remainder taken from reference TRBV9 and TRBJ1-4, is DSGVTQTPKHLITATGQRVTLRCSPRSGDLSVYWYQQSLDQGLQFLIQYYNGEERAKGNILERFSAQQFPDLHSELNLSSLELGDSALYFCASSVEQVNEKLFFGSGTQLSVL.

The chain recombines TRBV9 with TRBJ2-2; D is possibly TRBD2 (6 bases). Trimming stripped 0 bases from V and 2 bases from J, with 14 bases between. The CDR3 spans 17 residues. Germline CDR1 SGDLS, CDR2 YYNGEE. The CDR3 bases are TGTGCCAGCAGCGTAGCTCGAGGGGCGGGAAACACCGGGGAGCTGTTTTTT. It encodes CASSVARGAGNTGELFF.

V is TRBV10-3 and J is TRBJ1-3, with D uncertain. Trimming cost V 5 bases and J 0 bases, with 14 bases left between them. Per germline, CDR1 ENHRY and CDR2 SYGVKD. The CDR3 runs 16 residues. The DNA of the CDR3 is TGTGCCATCAGTAATGGAGTACGGTTCTCTGGAAACACCATATATTTT. Residues: CAISNGVRFSGNTIYF.

The rearrangement links TRBV9 to TRBJ2-7; possible D gene TRBD1, 6 bases. The CDR3 runs to 15 residues. From germline, CDR1 is SGDLS and CDR2 YYNGEE. V lost 0 bases to trimming and J lost 1 base, with 11 bases between them. CDR3 nucleotides: TGTGCCAGCAGCGTAGAGGGGGTGGGTTCCTACGAGCAGTACTTC. This encodes CASSVEGVGSYEQYF.

CDR3 residues: CASSFLREVNSPLHF. DNA of the CDR3: TGTGCCAGCAGTTTCCTCAGGGAAGTAAATTCACCCCTCCACTTT. The rearrangement uses TRBV28 and TRBJ1-6, with D possibly matching TRBD1 (5 bases). V was pared by 3 bases and J by 7 bases, with 13 bases between. The CDR3 is 15 residues long. Germline V gene sequence: CDR1 MDHEN, CDR2 SYDVKM.

This clone was counted a few times. The J gene is TRBJ1-2, the V gene TRBV4-1; a possible D gene is TRBD1 (5 bases). The germline V and J ends were trimmed by 5 bases and 3 bases, with 19 bases remaining between them. From germline, CDR1 is MGHRA and CDR2 YSYEKL. The CDR3 spans 16 residues. The CDR3 DNA follows: TGCGCCAGCAGCTCTCTAAGGAGGGGCCCTGACTATGGCTACACCTTC. This sequence encodes CASSSLRRGPDYGYTF.